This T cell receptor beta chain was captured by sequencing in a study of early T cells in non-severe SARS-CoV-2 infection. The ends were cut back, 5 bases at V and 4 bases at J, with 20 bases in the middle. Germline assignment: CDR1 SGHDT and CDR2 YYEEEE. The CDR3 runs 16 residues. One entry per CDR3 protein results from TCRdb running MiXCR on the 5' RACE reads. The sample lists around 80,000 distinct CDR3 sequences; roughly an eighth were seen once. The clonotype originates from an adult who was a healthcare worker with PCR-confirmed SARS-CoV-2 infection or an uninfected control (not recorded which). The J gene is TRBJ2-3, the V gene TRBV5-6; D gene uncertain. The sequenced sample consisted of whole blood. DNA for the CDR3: TGTGCCAGCAGAATGTGGGCACGCGCGTACGCAGATACGCAGTATTTT. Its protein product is CASRMWARAYADTQYF.